Sequencing of this TCR beta chain was carried out in a study of blood T cell repertoires in COVID-19. About the research overall: From the United States, Italy and Spain came samples of acute and convalescent COVID-19. T cells, B-cell-depleted T cells, or PBMCs supplied cDNA or gDNA.

TCRdb keeps only in-frame clones here, not all; method: immunoSEQ multiplex PCR. The table has roughly 290,000 clones, approximately 85% seen once. The study drew participants aged about 18 to 89 years from 20 to 30 US areas. Donors were grouped by their self-reported clinical history. The sequencing sample was made of PBMCs or T cells enriched from blood (not recorded which). The source is a woman in her twenties or thirties who had recovered from COVID-19.

The CDR3 protein is CASSPRSGVNTEAFF. CDR3 nucleotides: TGTGCCAGCAGTCCCCGATCGGGAGTAAACACTGAAGCTTTCTTT. The V call is TRBV2, the J call TRBJ1-1, with D unclear. Germline CDR1 SNHLY, CDR2 FYNNEI. V was clipped by 5 bases and J by 2 bases, with 15 bases between them. CDR3 length: 15 amino acids.